Following are 20 T cell receptor beta chains from one sample sequenced in a study of Ad26.COV2.S vaccination and SARS-CoV-2 variants. Treatment described: approximately 18 received Ad26.COV2.S at low or high dose, single or two shots; about 5 received placebo; per-sample allocation not given. At day 63 after the first vaccine or placebo injection, samples were drawn. Measured with immunoSEQ multiplex PCR; TCRdb has only the in-frame clones, and not every one. The sample records a few hundred thousand clones, 90% being singletons. Sequencing used peripheral blood, obtained in a trial of Ad26.COV2.S vaccine versus placebo. The origin of the receptors is a person between 18 and 65 years old who received the Ad26.COV2.S COVID-19 vaccine or a placebo.

The rearrangement links TRBV10-3 to TRBJ1-4; 7 bases fit TRBD1. The CDR3 covers 12 residues. Germline loops: CDR1 ENHRY, CDR2 SYGVKD. J gave up 8 bases and V 9 bases, and 6 bases lay outside the gene matches. In DNA form, the CDR3 reads TGTGCCATTTCGACAGGGCCCGAAAAACTGTTTTTT. As protein: CAISTGPEKLFF.

The chain employs TRBV7-9 and TRBJ2-1; 9 bases match TRBD2. V was pared by 2 bases and J by 7 bases, with 18 bases of the junction left unmatched. Germline CDR1 reads SEHNR; CDR2 reads FQNEAQ (reference sequence). The CDR3 spans 19 residues. CDR3 amino acids: CASSLLTGPVASGTNEQFF. The CDR3 coding sequence is TGTGCCAGCAGCTTACTGACAGGCCCGGTGGCTAGCGGGACGAATGAGCAGTTCTTC.

The chain links TRBV9 to TRBJ1-2; D is uncertain. The CDR3 has 13 residues. Trimming stripped 10 bases from V and 3 bases from J, with 16 bases between. Germline V gene lookup returns CDR1 SGDLS and CDR2 YYNGEE. CDR3 amino acids: CASQGADHYGYTF. The CDR3 region has the DNA TGTGCCTCCCAAGGAGCGGACCACTATGGCTACACCTTC.

V usage is TRBV28 and J usage is TRBJ2-7; 11 nucleotides align to TRBD2. The CDR3 contains 15 residues. Germline CDR1 and CDR2: MDHEN and SYDVKM. V shed 6 bases and J 5 bases; nucleotides not matched to a gene: 9. CDR3 DNA sequence: TGTGCCAGCAGGCACCCTAGCGGGAGGCCCCACGAGCAGTACTTC. It encodes CASRHPSGRPHEQYF.

The rearrangement links TRBV21-1 to TRBJ2-7; TRBD2 was called by the table and not checked on the DNA. TRBV21-1 is a known pseudogene. This CDR3 is 17 amino acids long. The CDR3 protein is CASSKEFSGRSSYEQYF. The CDR3 DNA follows: TGTGCCAGCAGCAAAGAATTCTCAGGGAGGAGCTCCTACGAGCAGTACTTC.

The gene calls are TRBV11-2 and TRBJ2-1; D gene ambiguous. V gave up 2 bases and J gave up 9 bases, with 8 bases separating them. This CDR3 has 12 residues. Germline V lookup: CDR1 SGHAT, CDR2 FQNNGV. The CDR3 reads CASSLSLSEQFF. CDR3 nucleotide sequence: TGTGCCAGCAGCTTATCCCTTAGTGAGCAGTTCTTC.

The rearrangement uses TRBV9 and TRBJ1-2, with D perhaps matching TRBD1 (5 bases). The V gene's germline CDR1 is SGDLS and CDR2 YYNGEE. Trimming pared 2 bases from V and 5 bases from J, leaving 16 bases between. The length of the CDR3 is 15 residues. The CDR3 is CASSVGVTGPYGYTF. The CDR3 DNA sequence: TGTGCCAGCAGCGTGGGGGTCACGGGCCCTTATGGCTACACCTTC.

The chain couples TRBV5-6 to TRBJ2-6; D is unresolved. With 3 bases removed from V and 4 bases from J, the gap between germline ends came to 14 bases. This CDR3 is 16 amino acids long. The V gene's germline CDR1 is SGHDT and CDR2 YYEEEE. CDR3 sequence: CASSSSPAGGANVLTF. In DNA form, the CDR3 reads TGTGCCAGCAGCTCATCTCCTGCCGGGGGGGCCAACGTCCTGACTTTC.

The chain has TRBV7-2 and TRBJ1-1, with 8 positions matching TRBD1. The V segment lost 6 bases and the J segment 7 bases; nucleotides outside the gene matches: 13. This CDR3 is 15 amino acids long. Germline assignment: CDR1 SGHTA and CDR2 FQGNSA. The CDR3 loop reads CASSPPGQVRFEAFF. The CDR3 coding sequence is TGTGCCAGCAGTCCGCCGGGACAGGTTCGATTTGAAGCTTTCTTT.

CDR3 sequence (DNA): TGTGCCAGCAGTTACCCCGGTGGCTGGGGCTACACCTTC. As protein: CASSYPGGWGYTF. The genes are TRBV6-5 and TRBJ1-2; D is unresolved. Germline loops: CDR1 MNHEY, CDR2 SVGAGI. The germline V and J ends were trimmed by 2 bases and 8 bases, with 12 bases remaining between them. The CDR3 runs 13 residues.

V gene TRBV6-2 or TRBV6-3 combines with J gene TRBJ2-7, with 15 bases fitting TRBD2. The CDR3 sequence is 17 residues long. Germline V gene data show CDR1 as MNHEY and CDR2 as SVGEGT. With V trimmed by 6 bases and J by 5 bases, 11 bases remained unmatched. In DNA, the CDR3 is TGTGCCAGCAGCCTTGGACTAGCGGGAGGGCCAATTCACGAGCAGTACTTC. It is translated as CASSLGLAGGPIHEQYF.

The rearrangement joins TRBV5-4 to TRBJ2-3, with D perhaps being TRBD1 or TRBD2 (5 bases each). The germline CDR1 and CDR2 sequences are SGHNT and YYREEE (reference sequence). This CDR3 comprises 14 residues. V lost 0 bases and J 6 bases, leaving 11 bases between the germline ends. CDR3 residues: CASSLGLAGDTQYF. The DNA of the CDR3 is TGTGCCAGCAGCTTGGGGCTAGCAGGGGATACGCAGTATTTT.

The chain combines TRBV6-2 or TRBV6-3 with TRBJ1-1, with D unclear. This CDR3 has 14 residues. The V gene lost 2 bases and the J gene lost 3 bases, with 10 bases spanning the gap. Germline assignment: CDR1 MNHEY and CDR2 SVGEGT. For the CDR3, the DNA is TGTGCCAGCAGTTACCCCAAAGGTTACACTGAAGCTTTCTTT. It translates to CASSYPKGYTEAFF.

For the CDR3, the DNA is TGTGCCAGCAGTGCCCAGATCGATTACAATGAGCAGTTCTTC. Protein sequence: CASSAQIDYNEQFF. This rearrangement joins TRBV6-4 to TRBJ2-1; D is undetermined. The CDR3 has 14 residues. V was clipped by 4 bases and J by 4 bases, with 11 bases between them. Per germline, CDR1 MRHNA and CDR2 SNTAGT.

J is TRBJ2-4 and V is TRBV18; D is unclear. Between the trimmed V and J ends, which lost 3 bases and 0 bases, there was a span of 9 bases. This CDR3 comprises 15 residues. Germline CDR1 reads KGHSH; CDR2 reads LQKENI. The CDR3 DNA is TGTGCCAGCTCACCGGCAGGAGTAGCCAAAAACATTCAGTACTTC. Translation gives CASSPAGVAKNIQYF.

This clone has only a few counts. V usage is TRBV29-1 and J usage is TRBJ2-7; D remains unclear. V lost 0 bases, J lost 0 bases, and 9 bases lay in between. The germline CDR1 and CDR2 sequences are SQVTM and ANQGSEA. The CDR3 length is 14 residues. The CDR3 loop is CSVEDLAGSYEQYF. DNA for the CDR3: TGCAGCGTTGAAGATCTTGCCGGCTCCTACGAGCAGTACTTC.

This chain connects TRBV27 to TRBJ2-1, with a tentative D call TRBD2 (6 bases). V was pared by 5 bases and J by 3 bases, with 14 bases between. Germline V gene sequence: CDR1 MNHEY, CDR2 SMNVEV (reference sequence). This CDR3 has 15 residues. CDR3 amino acids: CASSGGGRSYNEQFF. The CDR3 bases are TGTGCCAGCAGTGGAGGAGGGAGGAGCTACAATGAGCAGTTCTTC.

This chain connects TRBV9 to TRBJ2-2, with unresolved D. Between the trimmed V and J ends, which lost 0 bases and 4 bases, there was a span of 7 bases. The CDR3 length is 14 residues. The germline CDR1 and CDR2 sequences are SGDLS and YYNGEE. The CDR3 is CASSVDAFTGELFF. Here the CDR3 DNA reads TGTGCCAGCAGCGTAGACGCGTTCACCGGGGAGCTGTTTTTT.

V is TRBV5-1 and J is TRBJ1-4; D possibly corresponds to TRBD1 (5 bases). V gave up 3 bases and J gave up 5 bases, with 14 bases separating them. Per germline, CDR1 SGHRS and CDR2 YFSETQ. The CDR3 covers 15 residues. CDR3 DNA sequence: TGCGCCAGCAGCTCATCCGACAGCGGAAATGAAAAACTGTTTTTT. Amino acids: CASSSSDSGNEKLFF.

This clone was observed a single time. V is TRBV14 and J is TRBJ2-1; 12 nucleotides agree with TRBD2. V dropped 4 bases and J dropped 0; count of bases not matched to a gene: 10. The CDR3 contains 19 residues. Germline assignment: CDR1 SGHDN and CDR2 FVKESK. The CDR3 bases are TGTGCCAGCAGCCTCAGACTAGCGGGAGTCGTACGCTCCTACAATGAGCAGTTCTTC. Translating gives CASSLRLAGVVRSYNEQFF.